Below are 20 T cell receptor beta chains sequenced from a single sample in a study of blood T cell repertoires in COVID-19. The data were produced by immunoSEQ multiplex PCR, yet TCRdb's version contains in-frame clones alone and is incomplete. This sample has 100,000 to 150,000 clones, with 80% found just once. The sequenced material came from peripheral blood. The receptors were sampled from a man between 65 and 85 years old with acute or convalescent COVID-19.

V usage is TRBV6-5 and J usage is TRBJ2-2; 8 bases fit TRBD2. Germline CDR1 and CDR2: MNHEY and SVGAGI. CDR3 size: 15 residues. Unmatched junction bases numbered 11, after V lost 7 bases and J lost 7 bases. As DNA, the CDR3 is TGTGCCAGCATTCGAGCGGGGGCCCCGGTCGGGGAGCTGTTTTTT. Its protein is CASIRAGAPVGELFF.

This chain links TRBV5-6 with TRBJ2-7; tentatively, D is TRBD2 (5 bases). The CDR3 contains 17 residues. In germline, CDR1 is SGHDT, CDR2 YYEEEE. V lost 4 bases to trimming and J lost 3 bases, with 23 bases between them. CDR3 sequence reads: CASSRITVGLSLYEQYF. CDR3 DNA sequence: TGTGCCAGCAGCCGCATAACCGTCGGACTCTCACTCTACGAGCAGTACTTC.

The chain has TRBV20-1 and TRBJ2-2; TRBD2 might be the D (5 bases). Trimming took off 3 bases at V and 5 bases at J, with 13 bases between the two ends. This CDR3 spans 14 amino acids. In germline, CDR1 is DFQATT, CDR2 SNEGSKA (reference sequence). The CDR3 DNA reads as TGCAGTGCTAGTCCGGGGTTAAGTACCGGGGAGCTGTTTTTT. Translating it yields CSASPGLSTGELFF.

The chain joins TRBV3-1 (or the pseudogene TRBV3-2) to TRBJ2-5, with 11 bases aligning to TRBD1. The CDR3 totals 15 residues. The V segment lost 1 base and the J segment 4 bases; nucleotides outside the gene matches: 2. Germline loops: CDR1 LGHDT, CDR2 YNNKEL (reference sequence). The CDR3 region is CASSQGTGGTETQYF. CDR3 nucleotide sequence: TGTGCCAGCAGCCAAGGGACAGGGGGCACAGAGACCCAGTACTTC.

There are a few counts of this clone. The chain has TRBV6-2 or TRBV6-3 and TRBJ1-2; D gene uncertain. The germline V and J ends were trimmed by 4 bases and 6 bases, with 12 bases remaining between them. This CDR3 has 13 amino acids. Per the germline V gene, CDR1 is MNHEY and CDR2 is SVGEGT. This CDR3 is CASSSRSTHGYTF. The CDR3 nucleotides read TGTGCCAGCAGTTCCCGGAGTACGCATGGCTACACCTTC.

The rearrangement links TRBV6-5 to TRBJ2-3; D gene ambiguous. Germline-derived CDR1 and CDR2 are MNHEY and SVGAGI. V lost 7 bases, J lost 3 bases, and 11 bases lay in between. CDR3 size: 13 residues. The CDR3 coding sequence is TGTGCCAGCATGTACGGAGTTACAGATACGCAGTATTTT. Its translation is CASMYGVTDTQYF.

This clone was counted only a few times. CDR3 sequence reads: CASSYFRGGFYEQYF. The DNA for the CDR3 is TGTGCCAGCAGTTACTTTAGGGGGGGGTTCTACGAGCAGTACTTC. The V call is TRBV6-5, the J call TRBJ2-7, with D possibly TRBD2 on 7 matching bases. V shed 1 base and J shed 3 bases, with 13 bases lying between them. The germline gives CDR1 MNHEY, CDR2 SVGAGI. This CDR3 is 15 amino acids long.

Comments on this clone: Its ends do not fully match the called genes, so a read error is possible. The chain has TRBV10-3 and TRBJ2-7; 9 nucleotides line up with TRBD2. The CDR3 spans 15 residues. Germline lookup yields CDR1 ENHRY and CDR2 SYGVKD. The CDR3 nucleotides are TGTGCCATCAGTGAACGGGCTAGCGGGGACCGGGCGTCCCACTTC. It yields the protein CAISERASGDRASHF.

The CDR3 DNA follows: TGTGCCAGCAGACCAGGACAGGGTGACTATGGCTACACCTTC. Translation: CASRPGQGDYGYTF. The genes are TRBV7-9 and TRBJ1-2, with 8 positions matching TRBD1. The germline V gene encodes CDR1 SEHNR and CDR2 FQNEAQ (reference sequence). J was trimmed by 3 bases and V by 6 bases; bases with no gene match: 6. The CDR3 length is 14 residues.

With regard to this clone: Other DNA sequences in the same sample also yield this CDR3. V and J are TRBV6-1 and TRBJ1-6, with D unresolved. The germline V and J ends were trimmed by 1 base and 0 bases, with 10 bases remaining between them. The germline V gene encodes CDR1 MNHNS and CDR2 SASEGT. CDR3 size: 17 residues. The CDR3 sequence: CASSEVGGSSYNSPLHF. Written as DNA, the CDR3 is TGTGCCAGCAGTGAAGTTGGCGGGAGCTCCTATAATTCACCCCTCCACTTT.

The CDR3 sequence: CASSKGGPGRNQPQHF. The CDR3 coding sequence is TGTGCCAGCAGCAAAGGGGGGCCAGGGCGTAATCAGCCCCAGCATTTT. The V and J genes are TRBV21-1 and TRBJ1-5; the DNA was not compared with TRBD1, the D call given in the table. TRBV21-1 is recorded as a pseudogene. The CDR3 loop spans 16 amino acids.

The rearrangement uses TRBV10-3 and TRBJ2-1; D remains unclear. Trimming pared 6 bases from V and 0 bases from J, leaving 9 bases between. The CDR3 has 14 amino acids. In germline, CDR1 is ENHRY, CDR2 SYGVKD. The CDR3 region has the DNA TGTGCCATCAGCCCCAGGCGCTCCTACAATGAGCAGTTCTTC. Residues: CAISPRRSYNEQFF.

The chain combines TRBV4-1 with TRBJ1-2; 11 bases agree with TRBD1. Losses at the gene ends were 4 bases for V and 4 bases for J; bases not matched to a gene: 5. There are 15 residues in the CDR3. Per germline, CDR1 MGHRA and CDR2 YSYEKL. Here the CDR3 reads CASSPRTGGSYGYTF. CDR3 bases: TGCGCCAGCAGCCCCCGGACAGGGGGCAGCTATGGCTACACCTTC.

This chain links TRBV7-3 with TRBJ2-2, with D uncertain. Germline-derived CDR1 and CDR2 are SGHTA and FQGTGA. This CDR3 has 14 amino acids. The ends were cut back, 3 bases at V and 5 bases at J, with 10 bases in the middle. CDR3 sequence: CASSFASRTGELFF. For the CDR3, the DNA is TGTGCCAGCAGCTTCGCCTCGAGAACCGGGGAGCTGTTTTTT.

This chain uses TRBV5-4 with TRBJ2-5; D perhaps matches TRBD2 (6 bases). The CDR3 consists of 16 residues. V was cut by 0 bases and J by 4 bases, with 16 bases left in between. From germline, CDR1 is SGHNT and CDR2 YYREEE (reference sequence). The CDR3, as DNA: TGTGCCAGCAGCTTGGGAGCAGGGCAGGGAGGAGAGACCCAGTACTTC. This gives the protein CASSLGAGQGGETQYF.

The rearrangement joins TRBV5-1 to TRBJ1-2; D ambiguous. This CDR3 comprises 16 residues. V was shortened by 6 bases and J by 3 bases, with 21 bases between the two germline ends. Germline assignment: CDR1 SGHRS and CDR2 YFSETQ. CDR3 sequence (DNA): TGCGCCAGCACACTAACGGGGAGGGCGGGCGACTATGGCTACACCTTC. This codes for CASTLTGRAGDYGYTF.

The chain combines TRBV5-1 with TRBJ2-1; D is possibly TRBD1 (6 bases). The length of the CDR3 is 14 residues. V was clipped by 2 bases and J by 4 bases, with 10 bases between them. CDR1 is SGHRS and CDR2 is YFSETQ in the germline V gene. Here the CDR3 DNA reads TGCGCCAGCAGCTTCCAGGGGCCTTACAATGAGCAGTTCTTC. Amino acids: CASSFQGPYNEQFF.

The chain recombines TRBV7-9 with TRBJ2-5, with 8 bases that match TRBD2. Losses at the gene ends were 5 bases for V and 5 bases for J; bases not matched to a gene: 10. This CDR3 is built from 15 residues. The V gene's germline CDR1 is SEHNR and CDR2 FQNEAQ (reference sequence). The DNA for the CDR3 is TGTGCCAGCAGCCCTACCGGGGGGGCCATGGAGACCCAGTACTTC. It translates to CASSPTGGAMETQYF.

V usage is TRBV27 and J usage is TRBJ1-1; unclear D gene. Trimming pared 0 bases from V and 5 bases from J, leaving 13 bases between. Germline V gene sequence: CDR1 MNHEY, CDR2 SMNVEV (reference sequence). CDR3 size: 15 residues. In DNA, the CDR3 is TGTGCCAGCAGTTTATCAGCGGGGTATAGGACTGAAGCTTTCTTT. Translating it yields CASSLSAGYRTEAFF.

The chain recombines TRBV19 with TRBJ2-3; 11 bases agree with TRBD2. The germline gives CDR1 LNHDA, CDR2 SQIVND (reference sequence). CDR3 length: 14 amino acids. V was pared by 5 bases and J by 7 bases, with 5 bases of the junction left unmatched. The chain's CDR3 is CASSLAGGLNTQYF. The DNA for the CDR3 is TGTGCCAGTAGTCTAGCGGGGGGCTTGAATACGCAGTATTTT.